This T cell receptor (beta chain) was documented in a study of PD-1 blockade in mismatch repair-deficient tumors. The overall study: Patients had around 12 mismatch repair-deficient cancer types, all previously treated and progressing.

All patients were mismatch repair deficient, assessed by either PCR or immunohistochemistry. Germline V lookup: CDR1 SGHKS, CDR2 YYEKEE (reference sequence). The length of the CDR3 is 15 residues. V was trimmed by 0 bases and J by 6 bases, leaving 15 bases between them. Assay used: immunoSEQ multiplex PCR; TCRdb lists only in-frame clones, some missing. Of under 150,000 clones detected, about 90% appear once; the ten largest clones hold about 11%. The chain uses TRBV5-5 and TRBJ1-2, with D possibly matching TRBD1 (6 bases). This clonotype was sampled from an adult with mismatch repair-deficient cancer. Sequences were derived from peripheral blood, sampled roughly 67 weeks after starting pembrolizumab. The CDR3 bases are TGTGCCAGCAGCTTGGTTGGGGGCTCGTCAGATGGCTACACCTTC. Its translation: CASSLVGGSSDGYTF.